This T cell receptor beta chain was profiled in a study of control samples from healthy donors and cancer patients (dated by TCRdb to the early 2020s). Library creation used the immunoSEQ multiplex PCR assay. TCRdb stores this immuneACCESS table with in-frame sequences only. Part of the clones is absent; in the studies checked, under half of the shortfall reflects unresolved V genes, and no reason is known for the rest. The sample table contains more than 100,000 clones; only one count was recorded for roughly 86% of them. Together, the top ten hold around 7.6% of the sample. Based on the germline V gene (reference sequence), the CDR1 and CDR2 sequences are SEHNR and FQNEAQ. V gives up 0 bases and J gives up 0 bases, and the segment between their germline ends measures 9 bases. From the cysteine up to the phenylalanine, the CDR3 has a length of 16 residues. Only the CDR3 region is kept as DNA, spanning 48 bases read in frame from base 1.

Details on this clone: This clone's antigen is unknown. No qualities accompany the bases; no much larger clone lies one base away.

The receptor was derived from a man aged 50 to 60 with head and neck cancer. The chain was built from TRBV7-9 and TRBJ2-1; the D segment cannot be called with confidence. Sequences were obtained from PBMCs. The DNA sequence follows: TGTGCCAGCAGCTTAGCCGTGGGGTACTCCTACAATGAGCAGTTCTTC. This encodes CASSLAVGYSYNEQFF.